This TCR beta chain came from a study of blood T cell repertoires in COVID-19. Study in general: Symptom resolution, clearance, or two negative PCRs marked the recovered donors of Cohort 3.

The CDR3 runs to 17 residues. V was clipped by 1 base and J by 3 bases; unmatched bases: 6. CDR1 MNHNS and CDR2 SASEGT come from the germline V gene. The cohort comprised adults aged 18 to 89 years residing in under 30 US areas. Methods used by the authors: Reference gene primer amplification gave estimated nucleated cell counts. Measured with immunoSEQ multiplex PCR; TCRdb has only the in-frame clones, and not every one. V, J and clone size derive from that table, while D and trimming were established from the DNA sequence. The data show under 200,000 clones, around 86% seen once. V is TRBV6-1 and J is TRBJ1-6; 7 nucleotides agree with TRBD1. The clonotype was recovered from a woman aged 35 to 49 in a cohort exposed to, infected with or recovered from COVID-19 (not recorded which). The sequencing sample was made of PBMCs or T cells enriched from blood (not recorded which). The CDR3 coding sequence is TGTGCCAGCAGTGAAGAAGGGGGCCGGTTCTATAATTCACCCCTCCACTTT. Its protein is CASSEEGGRFYNSPLHF.